This T cell receptor beta chain was sequenced for a study of T cells in localized non-small cell lung cancer. Findings and caveats of the study: Of the top 100 tumor clones, median around 55 were in adjacent lung, approximately 29 among its top 100. Clonality of T cells reached its maximum in uninvolved adjacent lung, surpassing tumor.

Method: immunoSEQ multiplex PCR; TCRdb's copy keeps in-frame clones and lacks some. This sample has approximately 88,000 clones, with just over 90% found just once. To note about this clone: The antigen remains unidentified.

The CDR3 runs 14 residues. CDR1 is GTSNPN, CDR2 SVGIG, per germline (reference sequence). This specimen consisted of PBMCs, obtained before any cancer treatment. The V call is TRBV30, the J call TRBJ2-5; D remains unclear. The J call may be incorrect, as the DNA end agrees better with TRBJ2-7. The clonotype was recovered from a woman aged 40 to 75 with stage II squamous cell lung carcinoma. The CDR3 DNA is TGTGCCTGGAGTGTATTGAACGGTCCCTACGAGCAGTACTTC. It yields the protein CAWSVLNGPYEQYF.